These T cell receptor beta chains were read from a single sample in a study of regulatory T cells in long-lasting Graves disease. Each CDR3 protein gets one entry after TCRdb re-called the multiplex PCR reads with MiXCR. Of about 560,000 distinct CDR3 sequences in the sample, roughly a sixth are singletons; the top ten hold about 12%. The sample was also reused in another study, on T cells in Graves' hyperthyroidism and ophthalmopathy.

The material sequenced was peripheral blood mononuclear cells (PBMCs), taken at new diagnosis, from a patient treated with antithyroid drugs. The source is a man in his late teens or twenties with Graves disease. Each CDR3 is given without its conserved first and last residue. The order of the fields is D gene, V gene, J gene, CDR3 protein. D genes are given only for firm matches.

D gene: TRBD2; V gene: TRBV18; J gene: TRBJ2-3; CDR3 protein: ASSPRLAGGRDTQY
D gene: -; V gene: TRBV6-2/TRBV6-3; J gene: TRBJ2-3; CDR3 protein: ASSYLQGTSTDTQY
D gene: -; V gene: TRBV11-2; J gene: TRBJ2-5; CDR3 protein: ASSPTLYQETQY
D gene: -; V gene: TRBV2; J gene: TRBJ2-1; CDR3 protein: ASGSGPTYNEQF
D gene: TRBD2; V gene: TRBV10-3; J gene: TRBJ2-2; CDR3 protein: ASKLAGGNTGELS
D gene: -; V gene: TRBV18; J gene: TRBJ2-2; CDR3 protein: ASSPPTGPPVTGELF
D gene: TRBD1; V gene: TRBV13; J gene: TRBJ2-5; CDR3 protein: ASSLLQGETQY
D gene: -; V gene: TRBV20-1; J gene: TRBJ1-1; CDR3 protein: SSNSGHPNTEAF
D gene: -; V gene: TRBV19; J gene: TRBJ1-2; CDR3 protein: ASSIDEALGSGYT
D gene: -; V gene: TRBV10-3; J gene: TRBJ1-5; CDR3 protein: AISESGGDYNQPQH
D gene: TRBD2; V gene: TRBV12-3/TRBV12-4; J gene: TRBJ2-3; CDR3 protein: ASKPGRREVGTDTQY
D gene: TRBD2; V gene: TRBV13; J gene: TRBJ2-3; CDR3 protein: ASSLAMAGGSTDTQY
D gene: -; V gene: TRBV6-1; J gene: TRBJ2-1; CDR3 protein: ASSPTGLGEQF
D gene: -; V gene: TRBV5-1; J gene: TRBJ1-3; CDR3 protein: ASSLAQASGNTIY